These 24 T cell receptor beta chains were all obtained from the same sample, sequenced in a study of blood T cell repertoires in COVID-19. TCRdb's table, derived via immunoSEQ multiplex PCR, lists solely in-frame clones and lacks some. Among roughly 150,000 clones listed, around four fifths were seen once. Input material: peripheral blood. Receptor source: a woman older than 75 with acute or convalescent COVID-19.

The rearrangement joins TRBV7-2 to TRBJ2-3; D is unresolved. The V gene lost 5 bases and the J gene lost 1 base, with 10 bases spanning the gap. The length of the CDR3 is 14 residues. Germline loops: CDR1 SGHTA, CDR2 FQGNSA. CDR3 amino acids: CASSPLPGTDTQYF. CDR3 DNA sequence: TGTGCCAGCAGCCCACTCCCCGGCACAGATACGCAGTATTTT.

This clone was picked up a small number of times. The rearrangement uses TRBV2 and TRBJ1-2; no definite D call. This CDR3 is 12 amino acids long. Germline lookup yields CDR1 SNHLY and CDR2 FYNNEI. V lost 8 bases, J lost 4 bases, and 11 bases lay in between. CDR3 in amino acids: CASDNTLYGYTF. CDR3 DNA sequence: TGTGCCAGCGATAACACCCTCTATGGCTACACCTTC.

The rearrangement links TRBV6-5 to TRBJ2-3, with D possibly matching TRBD1 (6 bases). Germline-derived CDR1 and CDR2 are MNHEY and SVGAGI. Trimming pared 6 bases from V and 4 bases from J, leaving 11 bases between. The CDR3 has 13 amino acids. The CDR3 region is CASRTQGSDTQYF. Here the CDR3 DNA reads TGTGCCAGCAGGACACAGGGTTCAGATACGCAGTATTTT.

The chain uses TRBV19 and TRBJ2-5; 8 bases match TRBD1. Germline-derived CDR1 and CDR2 are LNHDA and SQIVND (reference sequence). J lost 6 bases, V lost 6 bases, and 6 bases had no gene match. The CDR3 is 13 amino acids. The CDR3 region has the DNA TGTGCCAGTAGCGGGACAGGTAGGAAGACCCAGTACTTC. Translated, it gives CASSGTGRKTQYF.

This clone appeared a single time. In DNA, the CDR3 is TGTGCCAGCTCACCATTGACAGGGAACACCGGGGAGCTGTTTTTT. Its translation is CASSPLTGNTGELFF. The rearrangement uses TRBV18 and TRBJ2-2; D perhaps matches TRBD1 (6 bases). Germline V lookup: CDR1 KGHSH, CDR2 LQKENI. V dropped 2 bases and J dropped 1 base, with 8 bases sitting between them. The CDR3 runs 15 residues.

The J gene is TRBJ1-3, the V gene TRBV4-1; D is unclear. The V gene's germline CDR1 is MGHRA and CDR2 YSYEKL. This CDR3 spans 15 amino acids. V was shortened by 0 bases and J by 5 bases, with 11 bases between the two germline ends. CDR3 coding DNA: TGCGCCAGCAGCCAAGAACCGCAGAATAGAAACACCATATATTTT. Protein product: CASSQEPQNRNTIYF.

The chain carries TRBV6-5 and TRBJ1-4, with 7 bases identical to TRBD1. Germline values: CDR1 MNHEY, CDR2 SVGAGI. This CDR3 has 15 residues. V trimming: 6 bases; J trimming: 5 bases; junction bases outside the gene matches: 9. The CDR3 region has the DNA TGTGCCAGCAGAAACACAGGGGTCCCGAATGAAAAACTGTTTTTT. It encodes CASRNTGVPNEKLFF.

V and J are TRBV6-5 and TRBJ2-5; perhaps TRBD2 as D (6 bases). The CDR3 runs to 14 residues. CDR1 and CDR2 from the germline V gene are MNHEY and SVGAGI. Between the trimmed V and J ends, which lost 5 bases and 5 bases, there was a span of 15 bases. CDR3 bases: TGTGCCAGCAGTAAAACTAGCAACCTGGAGACCCAGTACTTC. Its translation: CASSKTSNLETQYF.

Comment on this clone: Distinct nucleotide sequences in the sample also encode this CDR3. The J gene is TRBJ2-1, the V gene TRBV19; TRBD2 agrees at 9 bases. This CDR3 contains 17 residues. V was pared by 4 bases and J by 6 bases, with 13 bases of the junction left unmatched. Germline V gene lookup returns CDR1 LNHDA and CDR2 SQIVND (reference sequence). The CDR3 loop reads CASSTPMAGGPSNEQFF. In DNA form, the CDR3 reads TGTGCCAGTAGTACCCCGATGGCGGGAGGGCCCTCCAATGAGCAGTTCTTC.

The chain has TRBV5-1 and TRBJ1-1; no clear D. CDR1 is SGHRS and CDR2 is YFSETQ in the germline V gene. V lost 4 bases and J lost 4, with 17 bases in between. This CDR3 is built from 15 residues. The CDR3 DNA sequence: TGCGCCAGCAGCCTCGATTCCATACGCGGCACTGAAGCTTTCTTT. Its translation is CASSLDSIRGTEAFF.

J is TRBJ2-4 and V is TRBV18; possibly TRBD2 for D (5 bases). Trimming took 5 bases from V and 10 from J, leaving 15 bases between them. The CDR3 is 13 amino acids. The V gene's germline CDR1 is KGHSH and CDR2 LQKENI. The CDR3 loop reads CASSAGLARIQYF. The CDR3 DNA reads TGTGCCAGCTCAGCCGGGCTAGCCCGAATTCAGTACTTC.

This CDR3 reads CASSALTAYQETQYF. The CDR3, as DNA: TGTGCCAGCAGTGCTTTGACTGCGTACCAAGAGACCCAGTACTTC. The V call is TRBV6-2 or TRBV6-3, the J call TRBJ2-5, with no clear D. Germline-derived CDR1 and CDR2 are MNHEY and SVGEGT. There are 15 residues in the CDR3. Trimming removed 5 bases at V and 0 bases at J, with 13 bases between.

The gene calls are TRBV14 and TRBJ1-2; D gene uncertain. Germline V lookup: CDR1 SGHDN, CDR2 FVKESK. CDR3 length: 15 amino acids. V lost 0 bases, J lost 0 bases, and 8 bases lay in between. The CDR3 is CASSQDFVANYGYTF. The CDR3 coding sequence is TGTGCCAGCAGCCAAGATTTCGTAGCTAACTATGGCTACACCTTC. The variable domain in full, with the rest retrieved from reference TRBV14 and TRBJ1-2, is EAGVTQFPSHSVIEKGQTVTLRCDPISGHDNLYWYRRVMGKEIKFLLHFVKESKQDESGMPNNRFLAERTGGTYSTLKVQPAELEDSGVYFCASSQDFVANYGYTFGSGTRLTVV.

The chain is built from TRBV7-2 and TRBJ1-3; 8 bases are shared with TRBD1. CDR3 length equals 16 residues. V lost 5 bases, J lost 4 bases, and 10 bases stayed unmatched. Germline V gives CDR1 SGHTA, CDR2 FQGNSA. CDR3 sequence: CASSLGPQGAGNTIYF. For the CDR3, the DNA is TGTGCCAGCAGCCTCGGACCCCAGGGGGCCGGAAACACCATATATTTT.

The V gene is TRBV6-5, the J gene TRBJ1-4; D gene uncertain. The CDR3 is 14 residues long. Trimming left V 6 bases short and J 5 bases short, with 13 bases between. Germline CDR1 is MNHEY and CDR2 is SVGAGI. CDR3 protein: CASRSHGRNEKLFF. The CDR3, as DNA: TGTGCCAGCAGATCGCACGGGAGAAATGAAAAACTGTTTTTT.

CDR3 sequence: CASGPSGSYNEQFF. In DNA form, the CDR3 reads TGTGCCAGCGGGCCCTCGGGGTCCTACAATGAGCAGTTCTTC. The chain employs TRBV9 and TRBJ2-1, with D tentatively TRBD2 (5 bases). V was pared by 7 bases and J by 1 base, with 12 bases between. Germline CDR1 reads SGDLS; CDR2 reads YYNGEE. The CDR3 totals 14 residues.

The J gene is TRBJ2-1, the V gene TRBV5-8, with TRBD2 matching over 12 bases. With 4 bases clipped from V and 7 bases from J, the junction kept 6 bases outside the gene matches. CDR3 length: 15 residues. The V gene's germline CDR1 is SGHTS and CDR2 YDEGEE. The CDR3 DNA reads as TGTGCCAGCAGCCCGGAGACTAGCGGGAGTAATGAGCAGTTCTTC. Protein sequence: CASSPETSGSNEQFF.

The chain carries TRBV12-3 or TRBV12-4 and TRBJ1-5; D is possibly TRBD1 (6 bases). Trimming left V 2 bases short and J 7 bases short, with 9 bases between. This CDR3 is built from 13 residues. CDR3 DNA: TGTGCCAGCAGTTTAACAGGGTTACAGCCCCAGCATTTT. This translates into CASSLTGLQPQHF.

CDR3 amino acids: CSATAGGWGTEAFF. Here the CDR3 DNA reads TGCAGCGCAACTGCAGGGGGCTGGGGCACTGAAGCTTTCTTT. V usage is TRBV29-1 and J usage is TRBJ1-1; TRBD1 agrees at 8 bases. There are 14 residues in the CDR3. CDR1 is SQVTM and CDR2 is ANQGSEA in the germline V gene. V lost 7 bases to trimming and J lost 4 bases; unmatched junction nucleotides: 11. The whole variable domain, filled in from reference TRBV29-1 and TRBJ1-1, reads SAVISQKPSRDICQRGTSLTIQCQVDSQVTMMFWYRQQPGQSLTLIATANQGSEATYESGFVIDKFPISRPNLTFSTLTVSNMSPEDSSIYLCSATAGGWGTEAFFGQGTRLTVV.

V usage is TRBV6-2 or TRBV6-3 and J usage is TRBJ2-5, with D maybe TRBD2 (6 bases). Trimming took 6 bases from V and 4 from J, leaving 15 bases between them. The V gene's germline CDR1 is MNHEY and CDR2 SVGEGT. The CDR3 has 14 amino acids. In DNA form, the CDR3 reads TGTGCCAGCAGCCCGGCCGTGGGGGGAGAGACCCAGTACTTC. Its protein product is CASSPAVGGETQYF.

The rearrangement uses TRBV4-1 and TRBJ2-7; the D gene is possibly TRBD1 (5 bases). V lost 4 bases and J lost 6, with 19 bases in between. The CDR3 runs to 15 residues. The germline V gene encodes CDR1 MGHRA and CDR2 YSYEKL. The CDR3: CASSPRGQLTSEQYF. CDR3 nucleotides: TGCGCCAGCAGCCCAAGGGGCCAGCTGACGTCCGAGCAGTACTTC.

The chain joins TRBV19 to TRBJ1-1; D remains ambiguous. Germline loops: CDR1 LNHDA, CDR2 SQIVND (reference sequence). This CDR3 has 13 amino acids. Trimming cost V 10 bases and J 7 bases, with 19 bases left between them. CDR3 nucleotides: TGTGCCACCCCGGGCGGGAAGATAGATGAAGCTTTCTTT. Translated, it gives CATPGGKIDEAFF.

This chain connects TRBV28 to TRBJ1-5; 9 positions match TRBD1. The CDR3 is 16 amino acids. The V gene end was trimmed by 5 bases and the J gene end by 0 bases; junction bases not matched to a gene: 5. The V gene's germline CDR1 is MDHEN and CDR2 SYDVKM. The CDR3 reads CASSPRTGDSNQPQHF. The CDR3 DNA reads as TGTGCCAGCAGTCCGAGGACAGGGGATAGCAATCAGCCCCAGCATTTT.

The chain links TRBV18 to TRBJ1-1, with TRBD1 as a possible D gene (6 bases). Trimming stripped 3 bases from V and 8 bases from J, with 16 bases between. This CDR3 is built from 14 residues. Germline CDR1 reads KGHSH; CDR2 reads LQKENI. The CDR3 reads CASSPPGTQREAFF. The CDR3 DNA is TGTGCCAGCTCACCGCCCGGGACACAGAGGGAAGCTTTCTTT.